This TCR beta chain was profiled in a study of vaccination effects on CD4 cells after COVID-19. V lost 4 bases and J lost 7, with 16 bases in between. The CDR3 sequence is 15 residues long. Germline assignment: CDR1 MNHEY and CDR2 SVGEGT. Antigen-specific CD4+ T cells were expanded with viral peptide pools in the ViraFEST assay before sequencing. Culture proceeded for about 11 days, and CD4+ T cells were then isolated. The study found no prior SARS-CoV-2 infection in the vaccine recipients, who tested negative for nucleocapsid antibodies. Some clones are missing from TCRdb's copy, which holds only in-frame ones; the method was immunoSEQ multiplex PCR. Seen here are tens of thousands of clones, around 77% observed once, and the top ten hold 2.5% to 3.5%. As to this clone: What it binds is unknown.

This chain joins TRBV6-2 or TRBV6-3 and TRBJ2-2; TRBD2 might be the D (7 bases). The sample in question was CD4+ T cells from PBMCs cultured with HCoV-NL63 spike peptides, obtained before COVID-19 vaccination. The source of this sequence is a human donor who received a COVID-19 vaccine. For the CDR3, the DNA is TGTGCCAGCAGTTTGCACGGGGGGCGTATCGGGGAGCTGTTTTTT. This gives the protein CASSLHGGRIGELFF.